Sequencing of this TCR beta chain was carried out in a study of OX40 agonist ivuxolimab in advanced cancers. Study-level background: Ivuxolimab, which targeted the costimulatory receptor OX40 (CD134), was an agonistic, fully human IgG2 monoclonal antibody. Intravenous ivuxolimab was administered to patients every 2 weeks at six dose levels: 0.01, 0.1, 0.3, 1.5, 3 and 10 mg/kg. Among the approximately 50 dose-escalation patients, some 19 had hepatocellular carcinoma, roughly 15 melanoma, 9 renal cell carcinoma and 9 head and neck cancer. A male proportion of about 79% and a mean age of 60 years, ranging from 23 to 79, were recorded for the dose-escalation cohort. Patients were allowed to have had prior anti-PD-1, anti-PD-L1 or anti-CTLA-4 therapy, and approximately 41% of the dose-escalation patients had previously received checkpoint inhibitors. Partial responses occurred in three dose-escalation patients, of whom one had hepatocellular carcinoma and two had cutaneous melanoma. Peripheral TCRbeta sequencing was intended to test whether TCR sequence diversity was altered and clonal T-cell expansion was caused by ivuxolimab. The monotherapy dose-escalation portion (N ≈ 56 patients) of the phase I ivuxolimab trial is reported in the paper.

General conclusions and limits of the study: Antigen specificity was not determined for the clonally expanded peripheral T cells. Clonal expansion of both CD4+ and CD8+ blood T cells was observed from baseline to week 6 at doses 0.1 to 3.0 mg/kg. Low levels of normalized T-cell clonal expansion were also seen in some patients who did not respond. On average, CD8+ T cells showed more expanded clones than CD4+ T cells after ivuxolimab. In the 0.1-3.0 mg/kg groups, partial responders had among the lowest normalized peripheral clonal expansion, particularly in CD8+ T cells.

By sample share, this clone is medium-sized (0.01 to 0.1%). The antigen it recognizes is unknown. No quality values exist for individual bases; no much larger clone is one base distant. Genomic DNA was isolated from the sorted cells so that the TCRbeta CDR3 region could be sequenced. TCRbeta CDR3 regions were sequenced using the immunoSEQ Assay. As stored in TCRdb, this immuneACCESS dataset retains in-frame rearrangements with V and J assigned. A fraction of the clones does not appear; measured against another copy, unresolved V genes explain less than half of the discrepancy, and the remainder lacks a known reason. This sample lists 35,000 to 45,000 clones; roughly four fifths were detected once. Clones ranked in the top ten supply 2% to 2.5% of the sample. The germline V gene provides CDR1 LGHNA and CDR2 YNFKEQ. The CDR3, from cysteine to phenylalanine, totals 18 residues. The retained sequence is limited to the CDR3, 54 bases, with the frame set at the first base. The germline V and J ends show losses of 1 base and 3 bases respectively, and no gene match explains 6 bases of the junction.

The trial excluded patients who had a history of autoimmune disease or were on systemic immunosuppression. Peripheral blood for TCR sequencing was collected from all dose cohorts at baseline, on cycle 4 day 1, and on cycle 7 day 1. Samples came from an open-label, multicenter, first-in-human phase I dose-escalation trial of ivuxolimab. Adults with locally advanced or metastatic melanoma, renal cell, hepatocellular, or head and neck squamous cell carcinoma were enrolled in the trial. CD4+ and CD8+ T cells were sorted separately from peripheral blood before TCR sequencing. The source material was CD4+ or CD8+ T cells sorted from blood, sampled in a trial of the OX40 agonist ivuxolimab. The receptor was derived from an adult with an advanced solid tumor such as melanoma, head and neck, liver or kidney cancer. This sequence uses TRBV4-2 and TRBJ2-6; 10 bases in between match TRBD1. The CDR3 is CASSQVPGQGFGANVLTF. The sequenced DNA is TGTGCCAGCAGCCAAGTACCGGGACAGGGGTTTGGGGCCAACGTCCTGACTTTC.